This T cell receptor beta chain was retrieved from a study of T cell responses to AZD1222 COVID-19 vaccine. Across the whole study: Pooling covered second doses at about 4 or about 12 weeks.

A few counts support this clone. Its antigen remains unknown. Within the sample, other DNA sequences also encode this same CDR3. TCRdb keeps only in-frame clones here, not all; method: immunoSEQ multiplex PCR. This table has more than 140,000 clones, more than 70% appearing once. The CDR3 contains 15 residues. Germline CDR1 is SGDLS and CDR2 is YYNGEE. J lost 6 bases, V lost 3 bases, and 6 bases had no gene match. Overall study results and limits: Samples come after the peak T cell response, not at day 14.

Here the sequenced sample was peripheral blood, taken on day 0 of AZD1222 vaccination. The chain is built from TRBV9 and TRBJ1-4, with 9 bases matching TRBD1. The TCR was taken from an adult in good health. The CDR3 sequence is CASSDGTGRHEKLFF. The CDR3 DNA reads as TGTGCCAGCAGCGACGGGACAGGGAGACATGAAAAACTGTTTTTT.